This section outlines one TCR beta chain sequence together with its context. This clonotype has more than one count but fewer than ten. It lacks a known antigen. No much larger clone exists at a distance of one base, and base qualities are not known. In the paper's terms, the treatment or condition label means: in vitro stimulation with specific CMV peptide epitopes to enrich CMV-specific T cells. The germline V gene yields SGHTA for CDR1 and FQGNSA for CDR2. The CDR3 measures 14 amino acids from cysteine to phenylalanine. Of all the DNA, just the CDR3 is kept, 42 bases in frame from base 1. Trimming costs V 1 base and J 0 bases, and their ends lie 6 bases apart. The data were produced on an Illumina HiSeq 1500. The public reads were quality trimmed at Q25 with fastp and then assembled into clones with MiXCR by TCRdb, keeping productive beta chains. All rows with the same CDR3 protein become a single entry with the most common DNA and genes. The table for this sample lists about 71,000 distinct CDR3 sequences; 20% to 25% of them were counted only once. Approximately 68% of the sample is held by the ten biggest clonotypes.

The sample comes from a study of T cell repertoires in cytomegalovirus infection (dated by TCRdb to between 2018 and 2020). Background on the whole study: Alongside well-studied HLA-B-restricted epitopes, the peptide stimulations were aimed at recently identified HLA-C-restricted CMV epitopes, whose presentation resists viral immunomodulation. Donor HLA type was relevant to the analysis, as public TCR beta signatures indicated carriage of CMV infection together with the matching HLA type. Overall study outcomes, separate from this receptor: Carriers of CMV infection plus the relevant HLA type were discriminated by the cumulative frequency of public TCR beta family members in the study cohort and in an independent 352-donor cohort. The ex vivo response was dominated by HLA-C-restricted CMV-specific TCR beta clonotypes, and the single most frequent clonotype in two of eight donors was supplied by these HLA-C-restricted clonotypes.

The chain uses TRBV7-2 and TRBJ1-1; the D gene cannot be resolved reliably. This sequence was found in a human donor in good health (CMV status not recorded). Some clones in this sample may be carry-over from other donors' samples. Sequenced here: CD8+ T cells from cultured PBMCs, sampled from culture after CMV antigen stimulation. For the CDR3, the sequence is CASSLEDVNTEAFF. The DNA sequence is TGTGCCAGCAGCTTAGAGGACGTGAACACTGAAGCTTTCTTT.